The entry below gives a single T cell receptor (beta chain) sequence along with its context. These data come from a study of blood T cell repertoires in COVID-19. Everyone who took part was about 18 to 89 years old, and they came from 20 to 25 US areas. Participant-given clinical history determined each cohort assignment. How the authors handled the data: Estimation of nucleated cell counts relied on the amplification of reference gene primers. Data came from immunoSEQ multiplex PCR; TCRdb stores just in-frame clones and leaves some out. V, J and clone size reflect that table, while D and trimming were determined from the DNA. This sample has under 300,000 clones; more than 75% occur once, and the top ten carry approximately 1.7%. This CDR3 comprises 16 residues. Trimming removed 6 bases from V and 4 bases from J; junction bases left unmatched: 7. The germline gives CDR1 MNHEY, CDR2 SMNVEV (reference sequence).

The receptor's source is a woman between 45 and 60 years old who had recovered from COVID-19. The V gene is TRBV27, the J gene TRBJ2-2; 11 bases fit TRBD2. The sequenced sample consisted of PBMCs or T cells enriched from blood (not recorded which). CDR3 sequence reads: CASSQLAGVGTGELFF. CDR3 nucleotides: TGTGCCAGCAGCCAACTAGCGGGAGTAGGCACCGGGGAGCTGTTTTTT.